Presented here are 20 T cell receptor beta chains from one specimen sequenced in a study of siplizumab effects on memory and regulatory T cells. Sequencing was performed with immunoSEQ multiplex PCR; in TCRdb, only in-frame clones are kept and a portion is missing. The table includes about 100,000 clones, about 94% detected once. Sequences were obtained from non-Treg CD4+ T cells sorted from blood. The receptors derive from a human donor in good health.

This chain uses TRBV6-1 with TRBJ2-1; TRBD2 might be the D (6 bases). With 6 bases removed from V and 3 bases from J, the gap between germline ends came to 12 bases. The CDR3 totals 14 residues. CDR1 and CDR2 (germline): MNHNS, SASEGT. CDR3 sequence reads: CASRAGISYNEQFF. DNA of the CDR3: TGTGCCAGCAGGGCGGGAATAAGCTACAATGAGCAGTTCTTC.

The chain couples TRBV30 to TRBJ1-2, with 9 nucleotides matching TRBD1. Trimming at V came to 0 bases and at J to 5 bases, leaving 4 bases not matched to a gene. Germline V gene data show CDR1 as GTSNPN and CDR2 as SVGIG (reference sequence). The CDR3 is 14 residues long. The CDR3 loop is CAWSVQGQGYGYTF. CDR3 nucleotides: TGTGCCTGGAGTGTACAGGGACAGGGTTATGGCTACACCTTC.

V gene TRBV6-4 combines with J gene TRBJ2-7; 9 nucleotides match TRBD2. The CDR3 length is 15 residues. V gave up 4 bases and J gave up 3 bases; unmatched junction bases: 7. The germline V gene encodes CDR1 MRHNA and CDR2 SNTAGT. The CDR3 bases are TGTGCCAGCAGTGCGGCTAGCGGGAACAACTACGAGCAGTACTTC. Translation: CASSAASGNNYEQYF.

In this sample, this clone turned up once. The V gene is TRBV6-4, the J gene TRBJ2-3; D remains ambiguous. V was clipped by 3 bases and J by 5 bases, with 9 bases between them. Germline V gene data show CDR1 as MRHNA and CDR2 as SNTAGT. This CDR3 has 13 residues. The CDR3 DNA reads TGTGCCAGCAGTGAAGAAGTCGGAGATACGCAGTATTTT. This translates into CASSEEVGDTQYF.

The V and J genes are TRBV5-1 and TRBJ1-2; 7 positions match TRBD1. The CDR3 sequence is 13 residues long. Trimming took 3 bases from V and 5 from J; bases not matched to a gene: 4. Germline V gene sequence: CDR1 SGHRS, CDR2 YFSETQ. In DNA form, the CDR3 reads TGCGCCAGCAGCTCAACAGGGGAATATGGCTACACCTTC. Translating it yields CASSSTGEYGYTF.

The chain recombines TRBV18 with TRBJ2-7, with 7 positions matching TRBD1. CDR3 length: 15 amino acids. After removal of 3 bases from V and 3 bases from J, the junction contained 8 bases not matched to a gene. Germline V CDR1 and CDR2: KGHSH, LQKENI. This CDR3 is CASSPGQRAYYEQYF. The CDR3 region has the DNA TGTGCCAGCTCACCGGGACAGAGGGCTTACTACGAGCAGTACTTC. Variable domain in full (rest from reference TRBV18 and TRBJ2-7): NAGVMQNPRHLVRRRGQEARLRCSPMKGHSHVYWYRQLPEEGLKFMVYLQKENIIDESGMPKERFSAEFPKEGPSILRIQQVVRGDSAAYFCASSPGQRAYYEQYFGPGTRLTVT.

The chain carries TRBV9 and TRBJ2-3; 7 positions match TRBD2. The V and J ends lost 2 bases and 1 base, in that order; junction bases with no gene match: 4. Germline loops: CDR1 SGDLS, CDR2 YYNGEE. The CDR3 is 15 amino acids. CDR3 sequence: CASSVRAGRTDTQYF. Here the CDR3 DNA reads TGTGCCAGCAGCGTGCGAGCGGGACGCACAGATACGCAGTATTTT.

This clone was recorded once. V is TRBV6-1 and J is TRBJ1-2, with 8 nucleotides matching TRBD1. Per the germline V gene, CDR1 is MNHNS and CDR2 is SASEGT. The CDR3 is 19 amino acids. Trimming cost V 0 bases and J 0 bases; bases outside gene matches: 12. CDR3 nucleotide sequence: TGTGCCAGCAGTGAAGCCCCCACCGGGACAGGTATAGCTAACTATGGCTACACCTTC. It encodes CASSEAPTGTGIANYGYTF.

The J gene is TRBJ1-4, the V gene TRBV2; 11 nucleotides align to TRBD1. Germline trimming cut 7 bases from V and 8 bases from J; bases unmatched to any gene: 6. The CDR3 consists of 14 residues. Germline loops: CDR1 SNHLY, CDR2 FYNNEI. CDR3: CASTGQGAQEKLFF. CDR3 DNA: TGTGCCAGCACCGGACAGGGGGCACAAGAAAAACTGTTTTTT.

J is TRBJ1-1 and V is TRBV6-5; D uncertain. This CDR3 contains 14 residues. CDR1 and CDR2 from the germline V gene are MNHEY and SVGAGI. V lost 4 bases and J 4 bases, leaving 13 bases between the germline ends. The CDR3 is CASSSDILGTEAFF. The DNA for the CDR3 is TGTGCCAGCAGTTCAGACATCTTGGGCACTGAAGCTTTCTTT.

This chain connects TRBV5-1 to TRBJ1-1; D call uncertain. The length of the CDR3 is 14 residues. Germline-derived CDR1 and CDR2 are SGHRS and YFSETQ. Trimming cost V 2 bases and J 4 bases, with 12 bases left between them. CDR3 nucleotide sequence: TGCGCCAGCAGCTTACATGGCCGAGGCACTGAAGCTTTCTTT. Translation gives CASSLHGRGTEAFF.

This chain's CDR3 is CASRATGALEAFF. In nucleotides, the CDR3 is TGTGCCAGCAGGGCGACAGGGGCCCTTGAAGCTTTCTTT. The chain carries TRBV28 and TRBJ1-1; TRBD1 agrees at 8 bases. The CDR3 totals 13 residues. V lost 6 bases to trimming and J lost 7 bases; unmatched junction nucleotides: 7. Germline V gene lookup returns CDR1 MDHEN and CDR2 SYDVKM.

The rearrangement uses TRBV6-5 and TRBJ1-2; D remains ambiguous. This CDR3 has 13 amino acids. Trimming removed 5 bases at V and 1 base at J, with 8 bases between. Germline V gene data show CDR1 as MNHEY and CDR2 as SVGAGI. CDR3 sequence: CASSREINYGYTF. The DNA for the CDR3 is TGTGCCAGCAGTCGTGAGATTAACTATGGCTACACCTTC.

This rearrangement joins TRBV6-6 to TRBJ2-7, with 11 bases that match TRBD1. Trimming cost V 1 base and J 3 bases; bases outside gene matches: 5. The germline V gene has CDR1 MNHNY and CDR2 SVGAGI (reference sequence). CDR3 size: 16 residues. DNA for the CDR3: TGTGCCAGCAGTTACTACTCCGGGACAGGGGGCTACGAGCAGTACTTC. Protein: CASSYYSGTGGYEQYF.

The V and J genes are TRBV15 and TRBJ1-5; 11 bases fit TRBD1. J was trimmed by 6 bases and V by 8 bases; bases with no gene match: 6. Germline V CDR1 and CDR2: LNHNV, YYDKDF (reference sequence). The CDR3 loop spans 14 amino acids. CDR3 bases: TGTGCCACCGTCCGGGACAGGGGGACTCAGCCCCAGCATTTT. Its protein is CATVRDRGTQPQHF.

This chain uses TRBV7-9 with TRBJ2-6; D call uncertain. Germline assignment: CDR1 SEHNR and CDR2 FQNEAQ (reference sequence). V gave up 6 bases and J gave up 4 bases, with 7 bases separating them. The CDR3 has 13 amino acids. CDR3: CASRYQGANVLTF. CDR3 DNA: TGTGCCAGCAGATATCAGGGGGCCAACGTCCTGACTTTC. Looking up the rest from reference TRBV7-9 and TRBJ2-6 gives the full variable domain: DTGVSQNPRHKITKRGQNVTFRCDPISEHNRLYWYRQTLGQGPEFLTYFQNEAQLEKSRLLSDRFSAERPKGSFSTLEIQRTEQGDSAMYLCASRYQGANVLTFGAGSRLTVL.

V and J are TRBV19 and TRBJ2-2; D is possibly TRBD1 or TRBD2 (6 bases each). V lost 7 bases, J lost 3 bases, and 21 bases lay in between. The CDR3 runs 17 residues. The germline V gene has CDR1 LNHDA and CDR2 SQIVND (reference sequence). The DNA for the CDR3 is TGTGCCAGTATCCCGGGGGCCGGCGGGGCGGACACCGGGGAGCTGTTTTTT. Protein sequence: CASIPGAGGADTGELFF.

The chain is built from TRBV4-2 and TRBJ2-1, with D perhaps TRBD2 (6 bases). Germline assignment: CDR1 LGHNA and CDR2 YNFKEQ. CDR3 length equals 15 residues. With 1 base removed from V and 5 bases from J, the gap between germline ends came to 12 bases. The CDR3 sequence: CASSQAGVSHNEQFF. The CDR3 DNA sequence: TGTGCCAGCAGCCAAGCGGGAGTTTCCCACAATGAGCAGTTCTTC.

The rearrangement joins TRBV2 to TRBJ1-5; D call uncertain. CDR1 SNHLY and CDR2 FYNNEI come from the germline V gene. V was trimmed by 6 bases and J by 3 bases, leaving 15 bases between them. This CDR3 is built from 15 residues. The CDR3 DNA reads TGTGCCAGCAGCTACAATAGGGCTCTCAATCAGCCCCAGCATTTT. Translating gives CASSYNRALNQPQHF. Variable domain in full (rest from reference TRBV2 and TRBJ1-5): EPEVTQTPSHQVTQMGQEVILRCVPISNHLYFYWYRQILGQKVEFLVSFYNNEISEKSEIFDDQFSVERPDGSNFTLKIRSTKLEDSAMYFCASSYNRALNQPQHFGDGTRLSIL.

This rearrangement joins TRBV5-1 to TRBJ2-7, with TRBD1 identical over 7 bases. The J segment lost 5 bases and the V segment lost 0 bases, leaving 11 bases of the junction unmatched. CDR3 size: 16 residues. CDR1 SGHRS and CDR2 YFSETQ come from the germline V gene. This chain's CDR3 is CASSLEVTGTVHEQYF. For the CDR3, the DNA is TGCGCCAGCAGCTTGGAGGTAACCGGGACAGTCCACGAGCAGTACTTC.